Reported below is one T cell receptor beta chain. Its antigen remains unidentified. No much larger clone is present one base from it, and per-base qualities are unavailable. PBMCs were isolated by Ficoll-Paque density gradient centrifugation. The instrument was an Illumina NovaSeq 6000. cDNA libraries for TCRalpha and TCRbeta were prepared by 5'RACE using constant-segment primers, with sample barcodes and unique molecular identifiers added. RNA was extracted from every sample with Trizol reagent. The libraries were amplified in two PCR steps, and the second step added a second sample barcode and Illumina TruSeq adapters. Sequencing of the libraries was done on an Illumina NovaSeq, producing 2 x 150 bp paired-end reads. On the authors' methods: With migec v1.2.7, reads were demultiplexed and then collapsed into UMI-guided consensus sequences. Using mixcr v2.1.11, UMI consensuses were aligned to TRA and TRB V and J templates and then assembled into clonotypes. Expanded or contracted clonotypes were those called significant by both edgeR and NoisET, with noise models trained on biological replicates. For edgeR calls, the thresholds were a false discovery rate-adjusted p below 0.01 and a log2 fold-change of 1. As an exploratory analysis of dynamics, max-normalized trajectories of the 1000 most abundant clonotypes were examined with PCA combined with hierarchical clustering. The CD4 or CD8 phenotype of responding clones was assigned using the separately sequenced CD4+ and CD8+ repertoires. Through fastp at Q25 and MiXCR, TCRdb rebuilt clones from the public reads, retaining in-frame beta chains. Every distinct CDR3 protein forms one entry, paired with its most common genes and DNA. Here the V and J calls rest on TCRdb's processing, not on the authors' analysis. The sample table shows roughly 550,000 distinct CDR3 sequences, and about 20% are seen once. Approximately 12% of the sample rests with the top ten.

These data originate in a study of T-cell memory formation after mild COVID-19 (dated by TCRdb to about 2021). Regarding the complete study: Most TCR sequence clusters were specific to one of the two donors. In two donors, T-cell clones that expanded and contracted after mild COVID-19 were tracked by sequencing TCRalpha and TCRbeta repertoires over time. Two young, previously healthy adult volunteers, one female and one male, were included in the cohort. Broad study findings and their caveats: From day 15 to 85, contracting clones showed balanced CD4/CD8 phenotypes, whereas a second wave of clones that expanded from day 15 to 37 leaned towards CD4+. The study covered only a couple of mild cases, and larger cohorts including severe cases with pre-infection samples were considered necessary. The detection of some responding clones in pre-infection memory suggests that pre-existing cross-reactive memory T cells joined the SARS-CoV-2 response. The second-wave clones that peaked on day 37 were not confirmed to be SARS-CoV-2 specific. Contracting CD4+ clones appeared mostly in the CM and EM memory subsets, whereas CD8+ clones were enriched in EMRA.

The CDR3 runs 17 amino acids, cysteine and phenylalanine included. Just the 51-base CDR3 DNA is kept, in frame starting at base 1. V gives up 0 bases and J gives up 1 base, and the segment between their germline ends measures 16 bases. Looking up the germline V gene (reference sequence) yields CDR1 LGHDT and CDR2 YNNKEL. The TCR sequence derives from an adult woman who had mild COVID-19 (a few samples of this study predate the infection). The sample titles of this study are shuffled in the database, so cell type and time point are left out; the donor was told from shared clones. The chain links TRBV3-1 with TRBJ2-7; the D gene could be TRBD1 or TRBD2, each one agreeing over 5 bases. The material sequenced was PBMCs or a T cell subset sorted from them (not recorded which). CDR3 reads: CASSQDGTLGVSYEQYF. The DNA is TGTGCCAGCAGCCAAGATGGGACCCTTGGGGTTTCCTACGAGCAGTACTTC.